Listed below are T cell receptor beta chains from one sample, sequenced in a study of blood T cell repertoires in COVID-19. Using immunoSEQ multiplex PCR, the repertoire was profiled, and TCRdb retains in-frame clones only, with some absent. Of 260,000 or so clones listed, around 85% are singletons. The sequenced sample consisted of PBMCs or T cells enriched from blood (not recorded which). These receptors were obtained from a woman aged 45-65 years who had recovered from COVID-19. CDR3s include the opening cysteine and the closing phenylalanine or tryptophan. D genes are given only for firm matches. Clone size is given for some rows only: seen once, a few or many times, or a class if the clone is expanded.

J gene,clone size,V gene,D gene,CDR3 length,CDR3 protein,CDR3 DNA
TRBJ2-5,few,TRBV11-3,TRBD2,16,CASSSGLAGDQETQYF,TGTGCCAGCAGCTCCGGACTAGCGGGGGACCAAGAGACCCAGTACTTC
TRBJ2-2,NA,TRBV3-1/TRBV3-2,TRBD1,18,CASSQDSYKPGQGGELFF,TGTGCCAGCAGCCAAGATTCTTACAAACCGGGACAGGGTGGGGAGCTGTTTTTT
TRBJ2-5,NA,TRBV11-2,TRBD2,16,CASSPSGGGRSETQYF,TGTGCCAGCAGCCCGAGCGGGGGAGGGCGTTCGGAGACCCAGTACTTC
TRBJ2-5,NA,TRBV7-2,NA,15,CASSLGGVREETQYF,TGTGCCAGCAGCTTAGGGGGGGTAAGGGAAGAGACCCAGTACTTC
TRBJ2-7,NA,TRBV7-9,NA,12,CASSIDYYEQYF,TGTGCCAGCAGCATTGACTACTACGAGCAGTACTTC
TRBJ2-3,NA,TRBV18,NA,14,CASSPDSATDTQYF,TGTGCCAGCTCACCCGACAGTGCCACAGATACGCAGTATTTT
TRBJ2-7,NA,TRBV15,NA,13,CATSRDQGYEQYF,TGTGCCACCAGCAGAGATCAGGGTTACGAGCAGTACTTC
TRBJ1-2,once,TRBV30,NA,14,CAWSVGGDAYGYTF,TGTGCCTGGAGTGTGGGAGGGGATGCATATGGCTACACCTTC
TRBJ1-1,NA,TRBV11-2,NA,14,CASSLGRGGGEAFF,TGTGCCAGCAGCTTAGGGCGGGGAGGAGGTGAAGCTTTCTTT
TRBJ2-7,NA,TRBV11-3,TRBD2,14,CASSPAGGRGEQYF,TGTGCCAGCAGCCCAGCGGGCGGGAGAGGCGAGCAGTACTTC
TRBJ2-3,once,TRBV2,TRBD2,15,CASSDPSGYTDTQYF,TGTGCCAGCAGTGATCCTAGCGGCTACACAGATACGCAGTATTTT
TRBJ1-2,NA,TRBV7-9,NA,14,CASSLDRRDNGYTF,TGTGCCAGCAGCTTAGACAGGAGGGATAATGGCTACACCTTC
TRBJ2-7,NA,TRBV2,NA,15,CASSDRALSPDEQYF,TGTGCCAGCAGTGACAGGGCCCTATCCCCTGACGAGCAGTACTTC
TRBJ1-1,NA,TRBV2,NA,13,CASSLQGNTEAFF,TGTGCCAGCAGTCTACAGGGAAACACTGAAGCTTTCTTT
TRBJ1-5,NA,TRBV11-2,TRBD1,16,CASSLSGTGSNQPQHF,TGTGCCAGCAGCTTATCCGGGACAGGAAGCAATCAGCCCCAGCATTTT
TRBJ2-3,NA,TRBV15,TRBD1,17,CATSRPPRQGFTDTQYF,TGTGCCACCAGCAGACCCCCTAGACAGGGTTTCACAGATACGCAGTATTTT
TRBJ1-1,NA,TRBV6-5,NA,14,CASSPRVYGTEAFF,TGTGCCAGCAGCCCCAGGGTTTACGGCACTGAAGCTTTCTTT
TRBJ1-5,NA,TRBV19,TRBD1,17,CASTGGTGLMRGQPQHF,TGTGCCAGTACCGGAGGGACAGGGTTAATGAGGGGTCAGCCCCAGCATTTT
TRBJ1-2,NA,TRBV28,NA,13,CASSLNARYGYTF,TGTGCCAGCAGTTTAAATGCGCGCTATGGCTACACCTTC
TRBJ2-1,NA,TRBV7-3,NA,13,CASSLNRYNEQFF,TGTGCCAGCAGCTTAAACAGATACAATGAGCAGTTCTTC
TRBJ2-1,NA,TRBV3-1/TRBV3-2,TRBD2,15,CASSLRGAGYNEQFF,TGTGCCAGCAGCCTGCGGGGGGCAGGATACAATGAGCAGTTCTTC
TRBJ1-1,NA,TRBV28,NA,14,CASSLTGLNTEAFF,TGTGCCAGCAGTTTGACAGGCCTGAACACTGAAGCTTTCTTT
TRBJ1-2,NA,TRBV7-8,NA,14,CASSLVPQDYGYTF,TGTGCCAGCAGCTTAGTCCCCCAGGACTATGGCTACACCTTC
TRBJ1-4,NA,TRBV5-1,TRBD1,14,CASSVGQRHEKLFF,TGCGCCAGCAGCGTGGGACAGAGGCATGAAAAACTGTTTTTT
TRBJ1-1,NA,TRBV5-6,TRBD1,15,CASSPVGQLNTEAFF,TGTGCCAGCAGCCCGGTGGGACAGCTGAACACTGAAGCTTTCTTT
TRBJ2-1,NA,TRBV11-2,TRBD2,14,CASSLSGSVNEQFF,TGTGCCAGCAGCTTAAGCGGGAGTGTTAATGAGCAGTTCTTC
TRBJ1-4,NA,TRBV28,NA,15,CASSRGVATNEKLFF,TGTGCCAGCAGTCGCGGCGTCGCAACTAATGAAAAACTGTTTTTT
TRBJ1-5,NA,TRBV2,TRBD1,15,CASSEWTGENQPQHF,TGTGCCAGCAGTGAATGGACAGGGGAAAATCAGCCCCAGCATTTT
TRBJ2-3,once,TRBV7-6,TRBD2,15,CASSKLAGGTDTQYF,TGTGCCAGCAGCAAACTAGCGGGCGGAACAGATACGCAGTATTTT
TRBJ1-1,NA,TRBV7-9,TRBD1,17,CASSPRGDRGPNTEAFF,TGTGCCAGCAGCCCCAGGGGGGACAGGGGGCCGAACACTGAAGCTTTCTTT
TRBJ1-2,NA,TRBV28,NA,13,CASETQGNYGYTF,TGTGCCAGCGAAACGCAGGGTAACTATGGCTACACCTTC
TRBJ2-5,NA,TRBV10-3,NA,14,CAINEGHYQETQYF,TGTGCCATCAACGAAGGACATTATCAAGAGACCCAGTACTTC
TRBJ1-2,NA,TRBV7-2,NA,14,CASSLSPAGYGYTF,TGTGCCAGCAGCTTAAGCCCGGCAGGATATGGCTACACCTTC
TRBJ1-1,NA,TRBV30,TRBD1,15,CAWSTGQGGGTEAFF,TGTGCCTGGAGTACAGGACAGGGAGGGGGCACTGAAGCTTTCTTT
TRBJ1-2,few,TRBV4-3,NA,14,CASSQDPATRSYTF,TGCGCCAGCAGCCAAGATCCGGCAACTAGAAGCTACACCTTC
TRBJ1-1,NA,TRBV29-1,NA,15,CSAKDRDGVYTEAFF,TGCAGCGCTAAGGACAGAGACGGGGTGTACACTGAAGCTTTCTTT
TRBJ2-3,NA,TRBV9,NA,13,CASSVRGADTQYF,TGTGCCAGCAGCGTGCGAGGAGCAGATACGCAGTATTTT
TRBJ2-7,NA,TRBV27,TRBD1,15,CASSFLGQGAGEQYF,TGTGCCAGCAGTTTCCTGGGACAGGGAGCCGGCGAGCAGTACTTC
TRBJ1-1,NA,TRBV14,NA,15,CASSPRQAMNTEAFF,TGTGCCAGCAGCCCCCGACAGGCTATGAACACTGAAGCTTTCTTT
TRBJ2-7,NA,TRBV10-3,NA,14,CAISDPLGHYEQYF,TGTGCCATCAGTGACCCCTTGGGACATTACGAGCAGTACTTC
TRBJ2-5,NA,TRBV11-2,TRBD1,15,CASSPDRGTRLPQYF,TGTGCCAGCAGCCCGGACAGGGGGACTAGATTGCCCCAGTACTTC
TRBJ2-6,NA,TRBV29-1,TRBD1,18,CSARVRDSYFSGANVLTF,TGCAGCGCGAGGGTTCGGGACAGCTATTTTTCTGGGGCCAACGTCCTGACTTTC
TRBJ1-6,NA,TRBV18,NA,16,CASSPLGHVNNSPLHF,TGTGCCAGCTCACCACTGGGCCACGTCAATAATTCACCCCTCCACTTT
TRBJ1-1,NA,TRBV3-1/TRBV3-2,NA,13,CASSTRGGTEAFF,TGTGCCAGCAGCACCAGGGGTGGCACTGAAGCTTTCTTT
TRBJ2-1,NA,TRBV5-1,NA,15,CASRPTGTNYDEQFF,TGCGCCAGCAGACCAACCGGGACAAATTACGATGAGCAGTTCTTC
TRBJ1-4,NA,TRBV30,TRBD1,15,CAWSVLRGRAEKLFF,TGTGCCTGGAGTGTACTGAGGGGGCGCGCTGAAAAACTGTTTTTT
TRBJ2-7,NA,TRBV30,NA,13,CAWALSSSYEQYF,TGTGCCTGGGCCCTCTCGTCCTCCTACGAGCAGTACTTC
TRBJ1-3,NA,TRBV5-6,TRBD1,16,CASSSYRGLGGNTIYF,TGTGCCAGCAGCTCATACAGGGGGCTAGGTGGAAACACCATATATTTT
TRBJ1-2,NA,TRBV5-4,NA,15,CASRFDPGDPHGYTF,TGTGCCAGCAGATTCGATCCAGGGGACCCGCATGGCTACACCTTC
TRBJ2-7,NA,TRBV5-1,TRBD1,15,CASSFLTGSSYEQYF,TGCGCCAGCAGCTTCCTGACAGGGTCCTCCTACGAGCAGTACTTC
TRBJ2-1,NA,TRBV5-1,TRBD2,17,CASSYRTSASSYNEQFF,TGCGCCAGCAGTTACCGGACTAGCGCGAGCTCCTACAATGAGCAGTTCTTC
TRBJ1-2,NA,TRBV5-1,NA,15,CASSLVVSGNYGYTF,TGCGCCAGCAGCTTGGTCGTCTCAGGGAACTATGGCTACACCTTC
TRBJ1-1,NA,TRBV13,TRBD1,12,CASSSGTGEAFF,TGTGCCAGCAGCTCCGGGACAGGTGAAGCTTTCTTT
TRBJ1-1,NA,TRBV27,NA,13,CASSWSGNTEAFF,TGTGCCAGCAGTTGGAGTGGGAACACTGAAGCTTTCTTT
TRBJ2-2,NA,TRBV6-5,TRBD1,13,CASRSTGVGELFF,TGTGCCAGCAGATCAACAGGGGTAGGGGAGCTGTTTTTT
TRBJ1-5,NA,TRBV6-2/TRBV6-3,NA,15,CASRPQGSSNQPQHF,TGTGCCAGCAGACCTCAGGGATCCAGCAATCAGCCCCAGCATTTT
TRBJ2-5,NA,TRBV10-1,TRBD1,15,CASSEGTGGQETQYF,TGCGCCAGCAGTGAGGGGACAGGGGGCCAAGAGACCCAGTACTTC
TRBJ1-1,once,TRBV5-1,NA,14,CASSLGAANTEAFF,TGCGCCAGCAGCTTGGGGGCAGCGAACACTGAAGCTTTCTTT
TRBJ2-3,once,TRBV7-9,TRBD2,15,CASNRGGGAADTQYF,TGTGCCAGCAACCGTGGCGGGGGGGCCGCAGATACGCAGTATTTT